The clone carrying this T cell receptor (beta chain) was found many times. Every TCR cDNA molecule bore its own unique molecular identifier. From the 5' RACE reads, TCRdb called clonotypes with MiXCR, one entry per CDR3 protein. The table records 30,000 to 45,000 distinct CDR3 sequences, approximately 3.1% of them present only once. There are 14 residues in the CDR3. The J segment lost 6 bases and the V segment lost 2 bases, leaving 6 bases of the junction unmatched. Per germline, CDR1 MNHNS and CDR2 SASEGT. Specified time point: sample taken at primary tumor resection. The 70 or so donors had untreated early-stage non-small cell lung cancer. Unsorted whole RNA of tumor, nontumor lung or frozen PBMC was sequenced. This entry belongs to a study of spatial heterogeneity in lung cancer. Overall study context: Among detected sequences, beta-chain ones consistently exceeded alpha-chain ones in number.

The rearrangement uses TRBV6-1 and TRBJ2-7; 8 bases match TRBD1. The clonotype comes from a male donor with early-stage non-small cell lung cancer. The specimen comprised normal lung tissue next to the tumor, sampled at surgery. The CDR3 DNA follows: TGTGCCAGCAGTGAACAATGGACAGGGCCCGAGCAGTACTTC. Translation: CASSEQWTGPEQYF.